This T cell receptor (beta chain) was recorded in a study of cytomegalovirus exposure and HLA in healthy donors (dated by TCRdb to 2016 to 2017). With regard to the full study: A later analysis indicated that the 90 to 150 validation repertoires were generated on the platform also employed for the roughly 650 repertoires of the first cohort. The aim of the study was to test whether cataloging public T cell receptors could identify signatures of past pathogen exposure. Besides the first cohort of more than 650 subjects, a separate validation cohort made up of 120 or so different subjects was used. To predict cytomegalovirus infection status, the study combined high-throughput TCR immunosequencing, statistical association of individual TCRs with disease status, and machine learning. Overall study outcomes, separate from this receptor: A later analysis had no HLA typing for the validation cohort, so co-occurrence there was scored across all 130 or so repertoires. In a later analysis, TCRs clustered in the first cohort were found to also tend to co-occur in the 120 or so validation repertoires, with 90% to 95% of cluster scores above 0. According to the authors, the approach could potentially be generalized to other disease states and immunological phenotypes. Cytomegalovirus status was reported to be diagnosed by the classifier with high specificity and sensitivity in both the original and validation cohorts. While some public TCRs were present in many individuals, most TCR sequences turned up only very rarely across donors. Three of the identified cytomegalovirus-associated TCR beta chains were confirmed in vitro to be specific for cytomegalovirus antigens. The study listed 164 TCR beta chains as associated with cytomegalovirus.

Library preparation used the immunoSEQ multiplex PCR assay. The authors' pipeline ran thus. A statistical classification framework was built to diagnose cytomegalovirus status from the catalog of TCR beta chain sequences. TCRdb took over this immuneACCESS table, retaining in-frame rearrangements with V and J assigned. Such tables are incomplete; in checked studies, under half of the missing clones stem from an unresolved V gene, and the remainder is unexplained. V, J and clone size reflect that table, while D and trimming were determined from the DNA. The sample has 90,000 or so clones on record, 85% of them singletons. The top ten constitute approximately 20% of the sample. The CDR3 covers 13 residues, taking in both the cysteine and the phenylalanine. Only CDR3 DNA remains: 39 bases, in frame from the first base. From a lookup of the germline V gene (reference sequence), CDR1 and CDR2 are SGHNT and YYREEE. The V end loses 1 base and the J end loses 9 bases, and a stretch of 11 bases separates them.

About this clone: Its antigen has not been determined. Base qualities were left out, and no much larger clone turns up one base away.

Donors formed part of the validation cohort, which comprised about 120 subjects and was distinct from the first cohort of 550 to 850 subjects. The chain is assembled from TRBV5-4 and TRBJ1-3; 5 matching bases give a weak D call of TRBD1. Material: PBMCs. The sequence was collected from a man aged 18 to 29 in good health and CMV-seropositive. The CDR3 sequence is CASSLSNGGTIYF. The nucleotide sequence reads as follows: TGTGCCAGCAGCTTGAGTAACGGGGGCACCATATATTTT.